The present TCR beta chain was sequenced within a study of tumor-infiltrating lymphocytes in primary liver carcinoma. Findings of the study overall: Relative to tumor region pairs, the tumor-adjacent and tumor-blood pairs showed overlap that was lower. Appearing in all five tumor regions was true of only about 8-24% of top clones. Tumor samples exhibited a significantly greater top-250-clone fraction than blood samples (p = 0.039).

The CDR3 totals 13 residues. The germline V gene has CDR1 MNHEY and CDR2 SVGAGI. This clonotype was detected a few times. What it binds is not known. Being one base from a much bigger clone, this may be a read error. Extraction of RNA together with DNA used 20-30 mg of unsorted bulk tissue. Resecting the tumor surgically was how the patients' primary liver carcinoma was treated. TCR beta cDNA was prepared out of around 460 ng total RNA by means of a constant-region primer. Three nested multiplex PCR rounds, a slightly modified ARM-PCR method, built the TCR beta libraries. TRBV1-TRBV30 forward primers paired with a C-beta reverse primer were used in the first two PCR rounds, which ran roughly 9 cycles each. TCRdb reprocessed the multiplex PCR reads with MiXCR, giving one entry per CDR3 protein. This table holds approximately 92,000 distinct CDR3 sequences, roughly 69% found once.

Sequencing was carried out using liver tumor tissue from sampling region 5. Subset here: tumor region T5, tumor centre. The source is a woman aged 60-75 years with primary liver carcinoma and hepatitis B virus infection. The rearrangement uses TRBV6-5 and TRBJ2-7; the match to TRBD2 covers 11 bases. The CDR3 here is CVSRLAGGSEQYF. DNA of the CDR3: TGTGTCAGCCGCCTAGCGGGAGGTAGCGAGCAGTACTTC.